Sequencing of this TCR beta chain was carried out in a study of T cell changes during pregnancy in multiple sclerosis. Sequenced by immunoSEQ multiplex PCR; TCRdb stores in-frame clones only, minus some. This table holds some 75,000 clones, 90% to 95% found once. CDR3 length: 13 amino acids. CDR1 and CDR2 from the germline V gene are SQVTM and ANQGSEA. The V gene lost 7 bases and the J gene lost 1 base, with 13 bases spanning the gap. Specimen: peripheral blood, collected in the second trimester of pregnancy. This clonotype originated in a female donor with multiple sclerosis, enrolled in a pregnancy study. The gene calls are TRBV29-1 and TRBJ1-1; D gene unclear. The CDR3 here is CSAEWATNTEAFF. CDR3 sequence (DNA): TGCAGCGCCGAGTGGGCAACGAACACTGAAGCTTTCTTT.